Reported below is one T cell receptor (beta chain). What it binds is unknown. V lost 5 bases, J lost 2 bases, and 13 bases lay in between. In germline, CDR1 is SGHVS, CDR2 FQNEAQ. This CDR3 is 15 amino acids long. Assay used: immunoSEQ multiplex PCR; TCRdb lists only in-frame clones, some missing. The data show 100,000 to 150,000 clones, approximately 91% seen once. This sample is drawn from a study of T cell responses to AZD1222 COVID-19 vaccine. Study context: Second-dose intervals of approximately 4 or approximately 12 weeks were pooled. General study results and limits: Vaccine-associated CD4 TCRs ranged over spike, dominating at 160-218 and 743-854. Baseline serostatus was positive in only five to seven AZD1222 recipients. Donors were mostly white British, more females; clonal diversity possibly underestimated.

The V call is TRBV7-8, the J call TRBJ1-5, with D uncertain. The source is an adult in good health. The sequences come from peripheral blood, collected on day 0 of AZD1222 vaccination. This CDR3 is CASSNLGRGNQPQHF. The DNA for the CDR3 is TGTGCCAGCAGCAACCTAGGGAGAGGCAATCAGCCCCAGCATTTT.